This T cell receptor (beta chain) was sequenced for a study of cytomegalovirus exposure and HLA in healthy donors. On this clone: Different DNA sequences within this sample yield the same CDR3.

The V and J ends lost 4 bases and 3 bases, in that order; junction bases with no gene match: 3. This CDR3 is built from 16 residues. Germline V CDR1 and CDR2: SGHNT, YYREEE (reference sequence). PCR was performed using 60 Vbeta and 13 Jbeta primers. Clones were sequenced by immunoSEQ multiplex PCR, and TCRdb holds only the in-frame ones, with some missing. The sample includes about 140,000 clones, approximately 80% seen only once; the top ten take less than 3%. The genes are TRBV5-4 and TRBJ2-2; 13 bases map to TRBD2. This TCR derives from a male donor in good health and CMV-seronegative. What was sequenced was PBMCs. CDR3 coding DNA: TGTGCCAGCAGCCTAGGACTAGCGGGAGACACCGGGGAGCTGTTTTTT. This codes for CASSLGLAGDTGELFF.